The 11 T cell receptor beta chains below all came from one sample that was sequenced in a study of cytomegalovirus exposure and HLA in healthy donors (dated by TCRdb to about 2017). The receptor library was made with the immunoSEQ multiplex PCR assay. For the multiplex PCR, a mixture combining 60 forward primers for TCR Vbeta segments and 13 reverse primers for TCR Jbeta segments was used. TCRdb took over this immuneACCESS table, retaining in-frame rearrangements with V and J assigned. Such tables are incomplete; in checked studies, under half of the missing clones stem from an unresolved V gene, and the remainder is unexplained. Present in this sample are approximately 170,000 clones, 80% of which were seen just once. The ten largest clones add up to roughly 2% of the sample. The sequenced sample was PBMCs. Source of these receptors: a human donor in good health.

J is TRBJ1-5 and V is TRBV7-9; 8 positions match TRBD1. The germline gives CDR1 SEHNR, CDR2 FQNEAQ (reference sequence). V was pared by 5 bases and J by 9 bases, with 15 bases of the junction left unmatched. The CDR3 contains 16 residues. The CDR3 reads CASSETGTGFLRPQHF. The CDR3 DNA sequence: TGTGCCAGCAGCGAAACTGGGACAGGTTTCCTTCGGCCCCAGCATTTT.

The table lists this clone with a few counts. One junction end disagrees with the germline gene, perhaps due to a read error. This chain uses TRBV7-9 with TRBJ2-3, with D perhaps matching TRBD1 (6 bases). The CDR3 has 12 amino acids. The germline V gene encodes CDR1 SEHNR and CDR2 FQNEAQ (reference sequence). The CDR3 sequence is CSSSYQGDTQYF. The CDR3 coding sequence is TGTTCCAGCAGCTATCAGGGGGATACGCAGTATTTT. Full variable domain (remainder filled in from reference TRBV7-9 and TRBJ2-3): DTGVSQNPRHKITKRGQNVTFRCDPISEHNRLYWYRQTLGQGPEFLTYFQNEAQLEKSRLLSDRFSAERPKGSFSTLEIQRTEQGDSAMYLCSSSYQGDTQYFGPGTRLTVL.

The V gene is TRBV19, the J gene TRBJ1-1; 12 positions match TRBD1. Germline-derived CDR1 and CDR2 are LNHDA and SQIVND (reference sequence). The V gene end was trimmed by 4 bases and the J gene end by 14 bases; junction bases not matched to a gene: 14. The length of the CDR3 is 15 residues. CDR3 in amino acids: CASSTTLGQGAWRFF. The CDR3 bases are TGTGCCAGTAGTACAACGTTGGGACAGGGGGCGTGGAGGTTCTTT.

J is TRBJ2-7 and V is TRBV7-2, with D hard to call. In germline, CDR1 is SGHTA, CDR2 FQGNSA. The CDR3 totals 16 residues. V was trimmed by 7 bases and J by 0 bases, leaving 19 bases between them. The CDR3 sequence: CASTAAPGQSSYEQYF. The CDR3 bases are TGTGCCAGCACCGCTGCCCCGGGTCAGAGCTCCTACGAGCAGTACTTC.

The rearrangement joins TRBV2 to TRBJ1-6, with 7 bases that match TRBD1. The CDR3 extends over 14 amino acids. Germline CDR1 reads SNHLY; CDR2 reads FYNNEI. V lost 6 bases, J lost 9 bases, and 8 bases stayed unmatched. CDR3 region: CASSSTGESSPLHF. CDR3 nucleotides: TGTGCCAGCAGCTCTACAGGGGAGAGTTCACCCCTCCACTTT.

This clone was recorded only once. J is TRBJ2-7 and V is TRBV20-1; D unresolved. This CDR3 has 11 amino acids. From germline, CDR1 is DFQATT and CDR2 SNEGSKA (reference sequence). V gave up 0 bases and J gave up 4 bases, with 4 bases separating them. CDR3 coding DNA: TGCAGTGCTAGAGATTCTTACGAGCAGTACTTC. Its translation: CSARDSYEQYF.

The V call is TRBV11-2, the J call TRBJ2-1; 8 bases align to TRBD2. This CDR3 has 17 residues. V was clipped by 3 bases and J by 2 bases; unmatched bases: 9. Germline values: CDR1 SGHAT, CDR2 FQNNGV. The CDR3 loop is CASSFPGLAGPYNEQFF. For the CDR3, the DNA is TGTGCCAGCAGCTTCCCCGGACTAGCCGGACCCTACAATGAGCAGTTCTTC.

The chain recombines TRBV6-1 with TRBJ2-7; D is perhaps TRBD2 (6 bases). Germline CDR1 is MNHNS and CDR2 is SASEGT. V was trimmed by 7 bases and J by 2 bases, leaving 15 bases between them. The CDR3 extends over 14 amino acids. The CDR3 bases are TGTGCCAGCAACCGGGGGTTGGCCCCCTACGAGCAGTACTTC. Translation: CASNRGLAPYEQYF.

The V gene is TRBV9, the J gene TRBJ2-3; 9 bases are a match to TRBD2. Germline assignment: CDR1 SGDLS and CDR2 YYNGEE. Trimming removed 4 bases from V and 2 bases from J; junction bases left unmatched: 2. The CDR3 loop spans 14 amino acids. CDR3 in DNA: TGTGCCAGCAGCCAGCGGGGGGTCACAGATACGCAGTATTTT. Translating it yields CASSQRGVTDTQYF. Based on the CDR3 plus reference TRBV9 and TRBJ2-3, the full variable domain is DSGVTQTPKHLITATGQRVTLRCSPRSGDLSVYWYQQSLDQGLQFLIQYYNGEERAKGNILERFSAQQFPDLHSELNLSSLELGDSALYFCASSQRGVTDTQYFGPGTRLTVL.

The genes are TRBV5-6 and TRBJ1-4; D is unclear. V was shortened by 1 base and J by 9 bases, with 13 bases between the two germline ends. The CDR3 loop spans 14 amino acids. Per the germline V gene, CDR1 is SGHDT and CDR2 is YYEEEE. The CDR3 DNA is TGTGCCAGCAGCTTGTTGGGAGAGGGCAAAAAACTGTTTTTT. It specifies CASSLLGEGKKLFF.

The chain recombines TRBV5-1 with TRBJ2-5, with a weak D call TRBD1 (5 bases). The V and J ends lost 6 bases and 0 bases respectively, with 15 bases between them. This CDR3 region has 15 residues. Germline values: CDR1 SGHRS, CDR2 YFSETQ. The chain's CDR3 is CASNRRGSYQETQYF. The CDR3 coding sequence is TGCGCCAGCAACAGAAGGGGATCGTACCAAGAGACCCAGTACTTC.